Following are 10 T cell receptor beta chains from one sample sequenced in a study of high-grade serous ovarian cancer treatment subgroups. The tumor samples were collected prior to definitive surgery or chemotherapy. Here immunoSEQ multiplex PCR was the method, and the copy in TCRdb shows in-frame clones only, minus some. This table has nearly 7,000 clones, roughly 79% appearing once. The material sequenced was tumor tissue. The receptors here all came from a human donor with high-grade serous ovarian cancer.

This CDR3 is CASSQAQLLGARENIQYF. The CDR3 DNA reads as TGCGCCAGCAGCCAAGCCCAGCTTTTGGGGGCGCGAGAAAACATTCAGTACTTC. The chain employs TRBV4-3 and TRBJ2-4, with D possibly being TRBD1 (6 bases). Trimming left V 1 base short and J 5 bases short, with 21 bases between. This CDR3 region has 18 residues. Germline values: CDR1 LGHNA, CDR2 YSLEER.

V and J are TRBV13 and TRBJ1-1; a possible D gene is TRBD1 (5 bases). Germline CDR1 reads PRHDT; CDR2 reads FYEKMQ (reference sequence). The CDR3 is 12 residues long. V was trimmed by 0 bases and J by 8 bases, leaving 7 bases between them. The chain's CDR3 is CASSLGWGEAFF. CDR3 sequence (DNA): TGTGCCAGCAGCTTAGGCTGGGGGGAAGCTTTCTTT.

J is TRBJ1-6 and V is TRBV5-1, with 7 bases aligning to TRBD1. The germline V gene has CDR1 SGHRS and CDR2 YFSETQ. With 5 bases clipped from V and 9 bases from J, the junction kept 8 bases outside the gene matches. The CDR3 totals 14 residues. In DNA, the CDR3 is TGCGCCAGCAGTTCGACAGGGACTACTTCACCCCTCCACTTT. This encodes CASSSTGTTSPLHF.

This chain uses TRBV14 with TRBJ1-2; TRBD1 is a possible D gene (6 bases). The CDR3 covers 15 residues. Germline values: CDR1 SGHDN, CDR2 FVKESK. Trimming shortened V by 4 bases and J by 3 bases, and 15 bases separated the two germline ends. The CDR3 protein is CASSPRSQGYYGYTF. CDR3 coding DNA: TGTGCCAGCAGCCCGAGATCACAGGGCTACTATGGCTACACCTTC.

The chain combines TRBV5-1 with TRBJ2-2; no reliable D call. From germline, CDR1 is SGHRS and CDR2 YFSETQ. Trimming removed 0 bases at V and 5 bases at J, with 8 bases between. The CDR3 has 14 amino acids. The CDR3 spells CASSLEQNTGELFF. The CDR3 DNA reads as TGCGCCAGCAGCTTGGAACAGAATACCGGGGAGCTGTTTTTT.

V usage is TRBV5-1 and J usage is TRBJ2-7, with D hard to call. The CDR3 is made up of 14 amino acids. V was pared by 9 bases and J by 2 bases, with 18 bases between. Germline V lookup: CDR1 SGHRS, CDR2 YFSETQ. The CDR3 sequence: CATPPALDAYEQYF. CDR3 coding DNA: TGCGCCACCCCCCCGGCTCTTGACGCCTACGAGCAGTACTTC.

The rearrangement links TRBV5-1 to TRBJ2-5; D is tentatively TRBD1 or TRBD2 (5 bases each). Between the trimmed V and J ends, which lost 4 bases and 3 bases, there was a span of 10 bases. This CDR3 has 13 residues. CDR1 SGHRS and CDR2 YFSETQ come from the germline V gene. CDR3 residues: CASSPGTEETQYF. The DNA for the CDR3 is TGCGCCAGCAGCCCAGGGACCGAAGAGACCCAGTACTTC.

This chain joins TRBV9 and TRBJ2-1, with TRBD2 matching 7 bases. With 1 base clipped from V and 4 bases from J, the junction kept 8 bases outside the gene matches. CDR1 is SGDLS, CDR2 YYNGEE, per germline. This CDR3 region has 16 residues. CDR3 region: CASSVPGASGYNEQFF. The CDR3 region has the DNA TGTGCCAGCAGCGTACCCGGGGCTAGCGGATACAATGAGCAGTTCTTC.

The J gene is TRBJ1-2, the V gene TRBV5-6, with 10 bases fitting TRBD1. Germline CDR1 is SGHDT and CDR2 is YYEEEE. Unmatched junction bases numbered 4, after V lost 2 bases and J lost 3 bases. CDR3 length: 15 amino acids. CDR3 sequence reads: CASSFAGTGDYGYTF. In DNA form, the CDR3 reads TGTGCCAGCAGCTTTGCCGGGACAGGGGACTATGGCTACACCTTC. The entire variable domain, with the rest obtained from reference TRBV5-6 and TRBJ1-2, is as follows: DAGVTQSPTHLIKTRGQQVTLRCSPKSGHDTVSWYQQALGQGPQFIFQYYEEEERQRGNFPDRFSGHQFPNYSSELNVNALLLGDSALYLCASSFAGTGDYGYTFGSGTRLTVV.

This chain uses TRBV5-1 with TRBJ2-5; possibly TRBD2 for D (6 bases). V lost 3 bases and J 14 bases, leaving 14 bases between the germline ends. Germline-derived CDR1 and CDR2 are SGHRS and YFSETQ. The CDR3 spans 11 residues. In DNA form, the CDR3 reads TGCGCCAGCAGCTCCGGAGGCGGGAATTACTTC. Translated, it gives CASSSGGGNYF.